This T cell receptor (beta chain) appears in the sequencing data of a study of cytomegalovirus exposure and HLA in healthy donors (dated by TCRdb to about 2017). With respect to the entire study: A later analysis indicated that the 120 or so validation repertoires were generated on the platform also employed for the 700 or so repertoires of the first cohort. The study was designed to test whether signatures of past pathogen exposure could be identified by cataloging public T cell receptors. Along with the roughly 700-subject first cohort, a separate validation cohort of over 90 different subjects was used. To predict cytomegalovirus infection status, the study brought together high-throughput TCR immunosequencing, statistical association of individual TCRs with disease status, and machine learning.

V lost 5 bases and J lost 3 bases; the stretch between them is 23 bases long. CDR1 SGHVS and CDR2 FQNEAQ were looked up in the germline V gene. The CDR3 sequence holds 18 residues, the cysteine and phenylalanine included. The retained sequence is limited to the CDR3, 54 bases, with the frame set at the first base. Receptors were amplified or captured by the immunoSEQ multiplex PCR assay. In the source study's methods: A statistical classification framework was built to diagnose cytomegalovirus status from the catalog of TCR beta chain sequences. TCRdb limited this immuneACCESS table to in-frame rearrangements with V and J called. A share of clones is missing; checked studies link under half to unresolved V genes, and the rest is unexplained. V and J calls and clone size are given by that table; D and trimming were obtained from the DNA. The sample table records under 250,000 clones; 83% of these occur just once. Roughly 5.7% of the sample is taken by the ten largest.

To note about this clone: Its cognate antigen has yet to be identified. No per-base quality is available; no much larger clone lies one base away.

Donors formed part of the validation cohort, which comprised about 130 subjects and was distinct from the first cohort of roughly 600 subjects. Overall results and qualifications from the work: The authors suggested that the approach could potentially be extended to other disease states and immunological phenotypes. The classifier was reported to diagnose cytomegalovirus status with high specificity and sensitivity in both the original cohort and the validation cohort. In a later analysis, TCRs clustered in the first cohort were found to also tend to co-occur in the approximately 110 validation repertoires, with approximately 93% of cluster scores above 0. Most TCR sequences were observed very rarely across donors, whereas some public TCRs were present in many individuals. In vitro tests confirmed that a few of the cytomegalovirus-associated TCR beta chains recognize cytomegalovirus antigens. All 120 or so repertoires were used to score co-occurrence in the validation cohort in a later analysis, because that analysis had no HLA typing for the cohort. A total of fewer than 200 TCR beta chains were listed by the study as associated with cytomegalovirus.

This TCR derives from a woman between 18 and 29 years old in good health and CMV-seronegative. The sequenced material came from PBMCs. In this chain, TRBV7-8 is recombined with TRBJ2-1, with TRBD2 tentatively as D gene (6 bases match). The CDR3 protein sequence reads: CASSNLIGTLRIYNEQFF. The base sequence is TGTGCCAGCAGCAATCTGATCGGGACTCTAAGGATCTACAATGAGCAGTTCTTC.